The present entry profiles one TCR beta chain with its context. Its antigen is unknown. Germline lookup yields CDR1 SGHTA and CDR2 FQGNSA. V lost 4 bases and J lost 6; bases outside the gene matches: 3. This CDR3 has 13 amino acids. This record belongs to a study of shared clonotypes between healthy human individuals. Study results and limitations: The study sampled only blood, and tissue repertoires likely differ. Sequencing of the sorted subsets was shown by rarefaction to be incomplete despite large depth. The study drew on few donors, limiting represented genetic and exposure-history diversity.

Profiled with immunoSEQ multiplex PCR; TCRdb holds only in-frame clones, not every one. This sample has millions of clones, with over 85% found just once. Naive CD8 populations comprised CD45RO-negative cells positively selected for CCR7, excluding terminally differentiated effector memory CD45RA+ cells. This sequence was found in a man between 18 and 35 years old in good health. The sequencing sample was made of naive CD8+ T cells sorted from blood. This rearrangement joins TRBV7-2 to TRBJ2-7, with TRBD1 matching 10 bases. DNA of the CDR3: TGTGCCAGCAGCTCCGGGACAGGGGTCGAGCAGTACTTC. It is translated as CASSSGTGVEQYF.